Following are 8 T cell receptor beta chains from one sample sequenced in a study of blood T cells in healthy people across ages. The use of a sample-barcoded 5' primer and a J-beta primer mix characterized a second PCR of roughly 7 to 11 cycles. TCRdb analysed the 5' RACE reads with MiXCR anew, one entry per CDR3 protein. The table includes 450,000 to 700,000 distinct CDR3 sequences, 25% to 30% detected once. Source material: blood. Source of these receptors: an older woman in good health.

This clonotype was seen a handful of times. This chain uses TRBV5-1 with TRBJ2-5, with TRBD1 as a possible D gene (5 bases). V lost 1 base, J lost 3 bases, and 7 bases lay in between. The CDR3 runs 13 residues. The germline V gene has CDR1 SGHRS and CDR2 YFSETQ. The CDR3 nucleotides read TGCGCCAGCAGCTTGAAGGACAAAGAGACCCAGTACTTC. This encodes CASSLKDKETQYF.

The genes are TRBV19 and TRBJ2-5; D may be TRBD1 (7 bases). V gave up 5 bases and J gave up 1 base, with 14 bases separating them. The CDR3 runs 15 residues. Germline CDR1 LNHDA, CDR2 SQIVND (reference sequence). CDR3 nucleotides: TGTGCCAGTAGTCTAAACAGGGGAGGCCAAGAGACCCAGTACTTC. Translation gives CASSLNRGGQETQYF.

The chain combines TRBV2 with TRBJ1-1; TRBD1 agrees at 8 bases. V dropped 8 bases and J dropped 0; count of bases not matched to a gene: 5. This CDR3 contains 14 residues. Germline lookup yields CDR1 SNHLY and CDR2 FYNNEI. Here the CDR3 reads CASGQGLVNTEAFF. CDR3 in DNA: TGTGCCAGCGGACAGGGACTGGTGAACACTGAAGCTTTCTTT.

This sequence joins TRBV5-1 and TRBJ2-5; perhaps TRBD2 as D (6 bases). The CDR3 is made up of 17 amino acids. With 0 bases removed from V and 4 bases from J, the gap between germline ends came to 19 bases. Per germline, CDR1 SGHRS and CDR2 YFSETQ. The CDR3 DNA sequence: TGCGCCAGCAGCTTGGGTTCGTGGAGGGGTAGGGGAGAGACCCAGTACTTC. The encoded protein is CASSLGSWRGRGETQYF.

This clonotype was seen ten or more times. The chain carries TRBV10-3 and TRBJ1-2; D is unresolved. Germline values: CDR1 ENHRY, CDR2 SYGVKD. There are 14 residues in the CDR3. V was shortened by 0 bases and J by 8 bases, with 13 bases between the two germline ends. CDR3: CAISESIAVWGYTF. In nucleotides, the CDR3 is TGTGCCATCAGTGAGTCGATTGCAGTGTGGGGCTACACCTTC.

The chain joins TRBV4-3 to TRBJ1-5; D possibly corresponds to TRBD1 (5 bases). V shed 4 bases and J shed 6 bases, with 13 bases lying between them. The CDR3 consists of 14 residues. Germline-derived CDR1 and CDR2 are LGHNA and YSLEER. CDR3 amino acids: CASSPGGRGQPQHF. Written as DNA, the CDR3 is TGCGCCAGCAGCCCCGGGGGAAGGGGTCAGCCCCAGCATTTT.

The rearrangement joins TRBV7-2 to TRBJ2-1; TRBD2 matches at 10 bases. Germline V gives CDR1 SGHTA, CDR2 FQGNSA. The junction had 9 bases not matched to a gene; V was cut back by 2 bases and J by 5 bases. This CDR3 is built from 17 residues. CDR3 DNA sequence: TGTGCCAGCAGCTTAAGGCCACTAGCGGGGACACACAATGAGCAGTTCTTC. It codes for CASSLRPLAGTHNEQFF.

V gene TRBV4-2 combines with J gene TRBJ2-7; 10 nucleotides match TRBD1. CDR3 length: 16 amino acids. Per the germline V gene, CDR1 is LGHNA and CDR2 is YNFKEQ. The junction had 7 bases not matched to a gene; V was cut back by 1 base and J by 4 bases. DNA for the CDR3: TGTGCCAGCAGCCAAGCTGGACAGGGGGTAAGGTACGAGCAGTACTTC. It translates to CASSQAGQGVRYEQYF.